This record looks at one T cell receptor beta chain sequence and its context. The antigen is undetermined. These data originate in a study of cytomegalovirus exposure and HLA in healthy donors. Study results and caveats: Later, an analysis found that common viral pathogens appeared to be linked with several of the most significant clusters. Later analysis associated a missense DCLRE1C variant with TCR beta V- and J-gene trimming. Sequences of the TCR beta chain were said to predict the HLA-A and HLA-B alleles of most subjects accurately.

PCR amplification relied on 60 Vbeta primers (plus 13 Jbeta primers). Profiled with immunoSEQ multiplex PCR; TCRdb holds only in-frame clones, not every one. The sample yields 65,000 to 90,000 clones, roughly 77% seen once. The germline V gene encodes CDR1 MGHDK and CDR2 SYGVNS. The V segment lost 4 bases and the J segment 5 bases; nucleotides outside the gene matches: 8. The CDR3 has 15 residues. This receptor was obtained from a man between 60 and 75 years old in good health and CMV-seronegative. The chain couples TRBV25-1 to TRBJ1-1, with TRBD1 matching 9 bases. Input material: PBMCs. The CDR3 is CASSGASGTGTEAFF. CDR3 nucleotides: TGTGCCAGCAGTGGGGCCTCCGGGACAGGGACTGAAGCTTTCTTT.